The sequence of this TCR beta chain was determined in a study of blood T cell repertoires in COVID-19. From germline, CDR1 is SNHLY and CDR2 FYNNEI. The trim removed 3 bases at V and 2 bases at J, leaving 2 bases unmatched. This CDR3 spans 16 amino acids. In the original workflow: For nucleated cells, counts were estimated from reference gene primer amplification. The repertoire was sequenced with immunoSEQ multiplex PCR; TCRdb's copy has only in-frame clones and lacks some. V and J calls and clone size are those listed in that table; D and trimming were worked out from the DNA. The table records more than 85,000 clones, approximately 90% of them present only once.

The sequenced sample was peripheral blood. The source of this sequence is a human donor in a cohort sampled during active COVID-19. The chain recombines TRBV2 with TRBJ2-3, with 13 bases aligning to TRBD2. The CDR3 is CASSEGLAGITDTQYF. In nucleotides, the CDR3 is TGTGCCAGCAGTGAGGGACTAGCGGGAATCACAGATACGCAGTATTTT.